This T cell receptor beta chain was identified during a study of blood T cell repertoires in COVID-19. Study-level background: The origin of the acute and convalescent COVID-19 samples was the United States, Italy and Spain.

Authors' data handling: Reference gene primer amplification yielded estimated nucleated cell counts. Data came from immunoSEQ multiplex PCR; TCRdb stores just in-frame clones and leaves some out. From that table come the V and J calls and clone size; the DNA was used to work out D and trimming. Of over 200,000 clones listed, approximately 90% are singletons. Germline-derived CDR1 and CDR2 are LGHDT and YNNKEL (reference sequence). V lost 4 bases and J lost 6; bases outside the gene matches: 5. The CDR3 extends over 14 amino acids. This receptor was taken from a woman between 18 and 29 years old who had recovered from COVID-19. Sequencing was performed on peripheral blood. J is TRBJ2-5 and V is TRBV3-1 (or the pseudogene TRBV3-2), with TRBD1 matching 10 bases. CDR3 DNA: TGTGCCAGCAGCCCGACAGGGGGCTTAAAGACCCAGTACTTC. This sequence encodes CASSPTGGLKTQYF.